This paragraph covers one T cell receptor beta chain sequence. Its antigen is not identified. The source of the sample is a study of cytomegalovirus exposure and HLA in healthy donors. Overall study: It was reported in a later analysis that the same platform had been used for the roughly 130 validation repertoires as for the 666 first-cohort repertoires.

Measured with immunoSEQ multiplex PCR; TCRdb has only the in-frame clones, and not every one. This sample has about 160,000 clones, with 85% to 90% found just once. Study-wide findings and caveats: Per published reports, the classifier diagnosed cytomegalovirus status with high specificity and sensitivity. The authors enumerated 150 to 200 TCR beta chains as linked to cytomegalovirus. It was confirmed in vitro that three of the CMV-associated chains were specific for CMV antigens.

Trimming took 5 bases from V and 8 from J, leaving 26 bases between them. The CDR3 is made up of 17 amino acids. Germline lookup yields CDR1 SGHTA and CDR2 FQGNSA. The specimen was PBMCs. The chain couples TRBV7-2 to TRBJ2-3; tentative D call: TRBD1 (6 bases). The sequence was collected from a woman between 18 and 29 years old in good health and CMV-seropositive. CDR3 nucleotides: TGTGCCAGCAGCCCAGAACGAACCGGACCCACCAGGGGTACGCAGTATTTT. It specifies CASSPERTGPTRGTQYF. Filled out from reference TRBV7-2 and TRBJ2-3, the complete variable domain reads GAGVSQSPSNKVTEKGKDVELRCDPISGHTALYWYRQSLGQGLEFLIYFQGNSAPDKSGLPSDRFSAERTGGSVSTLTIQRTQQEDSAVYLCASSPERTGPTRGTQYFGPGTRLTVL.